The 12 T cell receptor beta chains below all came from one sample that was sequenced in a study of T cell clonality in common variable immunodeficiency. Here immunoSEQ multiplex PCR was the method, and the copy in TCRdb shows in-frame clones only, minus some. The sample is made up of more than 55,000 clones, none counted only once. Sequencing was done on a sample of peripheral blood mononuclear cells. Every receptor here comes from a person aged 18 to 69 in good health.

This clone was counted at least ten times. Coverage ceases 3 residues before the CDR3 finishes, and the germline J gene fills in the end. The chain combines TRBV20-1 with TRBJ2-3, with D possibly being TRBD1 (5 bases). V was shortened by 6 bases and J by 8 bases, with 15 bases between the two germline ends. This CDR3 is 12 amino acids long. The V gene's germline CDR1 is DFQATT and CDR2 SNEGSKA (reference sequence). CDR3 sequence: CSAREGVSTQYF. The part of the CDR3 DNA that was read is TGCAGTGCCCGAGAAGGGGTCAGTACG.

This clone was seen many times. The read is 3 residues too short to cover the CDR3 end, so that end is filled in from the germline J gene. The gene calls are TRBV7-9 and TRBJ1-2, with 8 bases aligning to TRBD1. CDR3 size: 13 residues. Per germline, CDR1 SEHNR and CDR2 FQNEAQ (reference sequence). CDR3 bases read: TGTGCCAGCAGCCCGCGGACAGGGTTAGGC. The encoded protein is CASSPRTGLG. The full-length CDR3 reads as CASSPRTGLGYTF.

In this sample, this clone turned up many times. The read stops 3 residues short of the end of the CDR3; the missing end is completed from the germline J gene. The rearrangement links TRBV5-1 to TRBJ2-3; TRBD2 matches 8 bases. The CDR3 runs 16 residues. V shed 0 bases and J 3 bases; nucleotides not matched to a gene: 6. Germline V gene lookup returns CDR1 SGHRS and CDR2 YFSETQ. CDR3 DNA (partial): TGCGCCAGCAGCTTGGTCGGCCTAGCGGGTACAGATACG. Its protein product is CASSLVGLAGTDT. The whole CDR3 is CASSLVGLAGTDTQYF.

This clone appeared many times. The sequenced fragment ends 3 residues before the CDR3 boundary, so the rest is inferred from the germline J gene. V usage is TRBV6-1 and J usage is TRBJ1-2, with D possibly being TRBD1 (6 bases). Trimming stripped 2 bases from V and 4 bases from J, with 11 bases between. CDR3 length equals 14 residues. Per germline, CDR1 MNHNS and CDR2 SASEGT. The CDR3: CASSESRGTYGYTF. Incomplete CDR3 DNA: TGTGCCAGCAGTGAATCCAGGGGCACCTATGGC.

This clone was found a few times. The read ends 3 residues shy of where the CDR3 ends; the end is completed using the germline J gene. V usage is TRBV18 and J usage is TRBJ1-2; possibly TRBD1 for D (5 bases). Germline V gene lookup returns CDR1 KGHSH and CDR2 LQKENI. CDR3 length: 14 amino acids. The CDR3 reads CASSPPSFRDTYTF. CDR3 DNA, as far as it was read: TGTGCCAGCTCACCACCAAGTTTCAGGGATACC. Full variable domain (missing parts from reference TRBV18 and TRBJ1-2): NAGVMQNPRHLVRRRGQEARLRCSPMKGHSHVYWYRQLPEEGLKFMVYLQKENIIDESGMPKERFSAEFPKEGPSILRIQQVVRGDSAAYFCASSPPSFRDTYTFGSGTRLTVV.

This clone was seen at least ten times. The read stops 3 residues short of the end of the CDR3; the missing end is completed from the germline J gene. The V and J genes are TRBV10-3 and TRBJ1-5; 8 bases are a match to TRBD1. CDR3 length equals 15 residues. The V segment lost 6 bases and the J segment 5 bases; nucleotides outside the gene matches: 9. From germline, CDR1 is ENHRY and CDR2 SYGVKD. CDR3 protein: CAISAGQGLHQPQHF. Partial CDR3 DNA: TGTGCCATCAGCGCCGGACAGGGATTACATCAGCCC.

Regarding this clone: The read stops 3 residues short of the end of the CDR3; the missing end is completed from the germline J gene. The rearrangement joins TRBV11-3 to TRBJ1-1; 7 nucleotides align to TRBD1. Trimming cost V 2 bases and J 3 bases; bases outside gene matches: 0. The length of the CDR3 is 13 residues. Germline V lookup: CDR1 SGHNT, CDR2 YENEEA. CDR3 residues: CASSLTGDTEAFF. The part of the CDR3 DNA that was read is TGTGCCAGCAGCTTAACAGGGGACACTGAA.

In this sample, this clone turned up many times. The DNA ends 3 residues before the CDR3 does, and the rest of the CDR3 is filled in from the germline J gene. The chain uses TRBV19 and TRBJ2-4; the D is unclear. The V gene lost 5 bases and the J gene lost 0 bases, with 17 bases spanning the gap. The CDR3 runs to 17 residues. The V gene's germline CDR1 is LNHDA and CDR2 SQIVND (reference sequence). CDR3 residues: CASSVDTALGAKNIQYF. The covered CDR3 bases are TGTGCCAGTAGTGTTGACACAGCCCTTGGAGCCAAAAACATT.

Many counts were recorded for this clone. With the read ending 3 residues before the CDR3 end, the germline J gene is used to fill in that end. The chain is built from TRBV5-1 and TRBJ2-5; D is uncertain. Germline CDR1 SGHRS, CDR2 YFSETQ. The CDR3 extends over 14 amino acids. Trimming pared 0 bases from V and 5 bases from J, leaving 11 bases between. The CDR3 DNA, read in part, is TGCGCCAGCAGCTTGGAGGCGGTAAGGGAGACC. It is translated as CASSLEAVRET. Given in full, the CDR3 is CASSLEAVRETQYF.

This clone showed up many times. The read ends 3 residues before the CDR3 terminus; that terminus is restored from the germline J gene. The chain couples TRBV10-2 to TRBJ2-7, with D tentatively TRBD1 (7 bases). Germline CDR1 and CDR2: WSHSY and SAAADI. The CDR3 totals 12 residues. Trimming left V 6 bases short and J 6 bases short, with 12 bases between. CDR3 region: CASSLQGGEQYF. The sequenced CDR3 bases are TGCGCCAGCAGCTTGCAGGGGGGCGAG.

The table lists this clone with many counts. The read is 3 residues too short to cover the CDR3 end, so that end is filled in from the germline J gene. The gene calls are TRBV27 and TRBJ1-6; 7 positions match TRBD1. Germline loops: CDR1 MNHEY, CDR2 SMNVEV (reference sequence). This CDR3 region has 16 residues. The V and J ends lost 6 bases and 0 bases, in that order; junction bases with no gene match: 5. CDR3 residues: CASSTGQSSYNSPLHF. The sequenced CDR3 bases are TGTGCCAGCAGCACGGGACAGAGCTCCTATAATTCACCC.

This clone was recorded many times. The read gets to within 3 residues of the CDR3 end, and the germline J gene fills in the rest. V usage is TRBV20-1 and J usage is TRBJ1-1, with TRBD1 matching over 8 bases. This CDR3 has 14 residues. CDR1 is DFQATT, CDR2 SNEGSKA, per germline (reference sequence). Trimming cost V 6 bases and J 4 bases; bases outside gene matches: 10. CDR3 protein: CSAKDRAQVTEAFF. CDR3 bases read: TGCAGTGCGAAGGACAGGGCTCAAGTCACTGAA.